The T cell receptor beta chain under discussion was sequenced for a study of breast tumors, draining lymph nodes, adjacent tissues. One entry per CDR3 protein results from TCRdb running MiXCR on the multiplex PCR reads. The sample carries approximately 7,600 distinct CDR3 sequences, about 76% recorded once. This clonotype is labeled medium-sized (0.01 to 0.1%). Its antigen is as yet unknown. The CDR3 extends over 12 amino acids. The junction had 0 bases not matched to a gene; V was cut back by 4 bases and J by 7 bases. Germline V gene sequence: CDR1 SGHAT, CDR2 FQNNGV. The study, taken as a whole, reports: Findings are consistent with lymph node origin and intratumoral expansion of most tumor T cells. Data only fit, rather than demonstrated, lymph node origin of most tumor T cells. Tumors had less TCR diversity than lymph nodes, more than nontumor tissue.

The receptor comes from a female donor with breast cancer. Some clones in this sample may be carry-over from other donors' samples. The gene calls are TRBV11-2 and TRBJ1-5, with 8 bases matching TRBD1. What was sequenced was tumor-adjacent breast tissue. Here the CDR3 DNA reads TGTGCCAGCAGCTCAGGGGGCCAGCCCCAGCATTTT. It is translated as CASSSGGQPQHF.